Listed below are T cell receptor beta chains from one sample, sequenced in a study of T cell repertoires in cytomegalovirus infection. For these receptors, no antigen is known. Via MiXCR, TCRdb re-called the reads, giving one row per CDR3 protein. The sample includes about 890,000 distinct CDR3 sequences, roughly 30% of them seen just once. This specimen consisted of cultured CD8+ T cells from PBMCs, obtained from culture after CMV antigen stimulation. Every receptor here comes from a human donor in good health (CMV status not recorded). Some clones in this sample may be carry-over from other donors' samples. Each CDR3 is given with its conserved first and last residue. The D gene is left open where the match is weak. A clone size is listed for some rows: how often the clone was seen (once, few, many), or a class if it is expanded.

d_call clone_size j_call v_call cdr3_nt cdr3_aa
. once TRBJ1-2 TRBV9 TGTGCCAGCAGCGGAAGTGGGGGGACCGGCTACACCTTC CASSGSGGTGYTF
TRBD1 few TRBJ2-3 TRBV27 TGTGCCAGCAGGGACAGGGGTACTGACCCCACAGATACGCAGTATTTT CASRDRGTDPTDTQYF
TRBD2 few TRBJ2-2 TRBV14 TGTGCCAGCAGCCAAGATCGACTCTATACCTGGACTAGCGGCGTGAACACCGGGGAGCTGTTTTTT CASSQDRLYTWTSGVNTGELFF
TRBD2 once TRBJ2-7 TRBV19 TGTGCCAGTAGTATTGATCCGGGAGGGACCTCCTACGAGCAGTACTTC CASSIDPGGTSYEQYF
. . TRBJ2-4 TRBV6-1 TGTGCCAGCAGTCCCGGACAGTTTGATAAAAACATTCAGTACTTC CASSPGQFDKNIQYF
TRBD2 . TRBJ2-3 TRBV13 TGTGCCAGCAGCTCCGGCGGGGGGGCAAGTACGCAGTATTTT CASSSGGGASTQYF
. few TRBJ1-2 TRBV24-1 TGTGCCCCGAGCGACGGGAGCGCTTATGGCTACACCTTC CAPSDGSAYGYTF
TRBD1 . TRBJ1-1 TRBV5-1 TGCGCCAACAAGACAGGGGGCACTGAAGCTTTCTTT CANKTGGTEAFF
TRBD1 few TRBJ2-5 TRBV6-2/TRBV6-3 TGTGCCAGCAGTTACTCCAGGGGGCCGGAGACCCAGTACTTC CASSYSRGPETQYF
. few TRBJ2-2 TRBV7-8 TGTGCCAGCAGCCGCGGACCCGGGGGCGCGGACACCGGGGAGCTGTTTTTT CASSRGPGGADTGELFF
TRBD2 . TRBJ2-1 TRBV10-2 TGCGCCAGCTTTTTTCTAGCGGGGGCGGCTAATGAGCAGTTCTTC CASFFLAGAANEQFF
. . TRBJ2-3 TRBV10-3 TGTGCCATCAGGGTGACAGCTTTAAGCACAGATACGCAGTATTTT CAIRVTALSTDTQYF
. . TRBJ2-1 TRBV15 TGTGCCACCAGCACCCTTGGTCAAGAATACAATGAGCAGTTCTTC CATSTLGQEYNEQFF
. many TRBJ2-3 TRBV7-6 TGTGCCAGCAGCTTAGGTGGGGCCATTAGTGTAGATACGCAGTATTTT CASSLGGAISVDTQYF
. few TRBJ1-2 TRBV20-1 TGCAGTGCTAGAGATGATGTACTAATTAACTATGGCTACACCTTC CSARDDVLINYGYTF
TRBD1 few TRBJ1-5 TRBV2 TGTGCCAGCAGCGTACCTAGGAGGACAGGGCTTTTGAATCAGCCCCAGCATTTT CASSVPRRTGLLNQPQHF
. few TRBJ1-5 TRBV19 TGTGCCAGTAGTTCTTTCGAGACCGGCAATCAGCCCCAGCATTTT CASSSFETGNQPQHF
. . TRBJ2-2 TRBV23-1 TGCGCCAGCAGTCCGGCCGGGGGAGACACCGGGGAGCTGTTTTTT CASSPAGGDTGELFF
. few TRBJ1-1 TRBV5-6 TGTGCCAGCAGTCATGGGACCGCCAACACTGATGCTTTCTTT CASSHGTANTDAFF
. few TRBJ1-6 TRBV7-9 TGTGCCAGCAGCCCTACCGCAGGGGCGGCGAGCTCACCCCTCCACTTT CASSPTAGAASSPLHF
TRBD1 . TRBJ2-5 TRBV9 TGTGCCAGCAGTGTCGGACAGGGGTTTTACGAGACCCAGTACTTC CASSVGQGFYETQYF
TRBD1 few TRBJ2-1 TRBV5-6 TGTGCCAGCAGCTTAGGGGGCTCATGGAATGAGCAGTTCTTC CASSLGGSWNEQFF
. . TRBJ2-5 TRBV7-9 TGTGCCAGCAGCTTAGAACAGGGAAGAGGAGAGACCCAGTACTTC CASSLEQGRGETQYF
. few TRBJ1-5 TRBV19 TGTGCCACTGACCCGGGACGACAGTATTTGGAAAATCAGCCCCAGCATTTT CATDPGRQYLENQPQHF
. few TRBJ2-3 TRBV23-1 TGCGCCAGCAGTCAATCCCTCCAGACCCACCCTGGAACAGGCTCCCTCGATAGCAATCAGCCCCAGTATTTT CASSQSLQTHPGTGSLDSNQPQYF
. . TRBJ2-1 TRBV7-6 TGTGCCAGCAGCTCCCGGGAGTCCTACAATGAGCAGTTCTTC CASSSRESYNEQFF
. few TRBJ2-7 TRBV11-2 TGTGCCAGCAGCTTAGCGGCAAGAACCTACGAGCAGTACTTC CASSLAARTYEQYF
. . TRBJ2-5 TRBV19 TGTGCCAGTAGTACTATATTACAAGAGACCCAGTACTTC CASSTILQETQYF
TRBD1 many TRBJ1-2 TRBV25-1 TGTGCCAGCAGTGAACGCCGGGACAGGGATGGCTACACCTTC CASSERRDRDGYTF
. once TRBJ2-5 TRBV7-6 TGTGCCAGCAGCTCGAGACCCGGGGAGACCCAGAACTTC CASSSRPGETQNF
TRBD1 many TRBJ1-5 TRBV7-2 TGTGCCAGCAGCTCACCACAGGGGACCTATAGCAATCAGCCCCAGCATTTT CASSSPQGTYSNQPQHF
. many TRBJ1-4 TRBV7-2 TGTGCCAGCAGCTCGAACGAAGCGGCAACTAATGAAAAACTGTTTTTT CASSSNEAATNEKLFF
TRBD1 few TRBJ2-1 TRBV4-1 TGCGCCAGCAGCCTTCGGACAGGGCGAGAGGATGAGCAGTTCTTC CASSLRTGREDEQFF
. . TRBJ1-2 TRBV27 TGTGCCAGCAGTCCAACGGTCGGAACCCCCTATGGCTACACCTTC CASSPTVGTPYGYTF
. few TRBJ1-5 TRBV7-6 TGTGCCAGCAGCTTAGGAGCTGGGAACGGGGGCAATCAGCCCCAGCATTTT CASSLGAGNGGNQPQHF
. . TRBJ1-6 TRBV27 TGTGCCAGCAGCCAAGGGTCCTATAATTCACCCCTCCACTTT CASSQGSYNSPLHF
TRBD2 . TRBJ2-1 TRBV27 TGTGCCAGCAGTTTATTTGACTCCCGACTAGCGGGGGATCTTAGCAATGAGCAGTTCTTC CASSLFDSRLAGDLSNEQFF
. few TRBJ2-2 TRBV6-6 TGTGCCAGCCTCGGATCAGGAGAGCTGTTTTTT CASLGSGELFF
. . TRBJ1-1 TRBV19 TGTGCCAGTAGTATGAGGGAGAACACTGAAGCTTTCTTT CASSMRENTEAFF